This T cell receptor beta chain was found in a study of spatial heterogeneity in lung cancer. Study as a whole: Alpha-chain detections were consistently fewer than beta-chain detections among the sequences. Raw reads contained each unique TCR and UMI combination more than ten times on average.

Time point reported: sample taken at primary tumor resection. Sequencing covered unsorted whole RNA taken from tumor, nontumor lung or frozen PBMC. Donors were roughly 70 untreated early-stage non-small cell lung cancer patients. The CDR3 has 15 amino acids. The V and J ends lost 3 bases and 4 bases, in that order; junction bases with no gene match: 6. Germline CDR1 is GTSNPN and CDR2 is SVGIG (reference sequence). On each TCR cDNA molecule, a unique molecular identifier was present. TCRdb used MiXCR to reprocess the 5' RACE reads, holding one entry per CDR3 protein. In the table there are 90,000 to 95,000 distinct CDR3 sequences, more than 10% of which are singletons.

The TCR sequence derives from a male donor with early-stage non-small cell lung cancer. The sample was PBMCs, taken at surgery. The rearrangement links TRBV30 to TRBJ2-3; 11 bases align to TRBD2. CDR3 loop: CAWSVSGGAADTQYF. The DNA of the CDR3 is TGTGCCTGGAGCGTTAGCGGGGGGGCCGCAGATACGCAGTATTTT.